The next 24 T cell receptor beta chains were all read from a single sample in a study of T cells in Graves' hyperthyroidism and ophthalmopathy. Researchers amplified the TCR beta CDR3 regions from RNA transcripts. Researchers ran a first-round RT-PCR on the TCR CDR3 using the HTBI primer set. TCRdb processed the multiplex PCR reads anew with MiXCR; each CDR3 protein has one entry. The sample lists fewer than 450,000 distinct CDR3 sequences, about 15% occurring once. Sequenced sample: blood. The receptors were sampled from a woman between 25 and 40 years old with Graves' hyperthyroidism that later progressed to Graves' ophthalmopathy.

This clonotype appeared a few times. The J gene is TRBJ1-1, the V gene TRBV11-1; no reliable D call. The ends were cut back, 1 base at V and 0 bases at J, with 9 bases in the middle. Germline-derived CDR1 and CDR2 are SGHAT and FQDESV (reference sequence). CDR3 length: 15 residues. The CDR3 nucleotides read TGTGCCAGCAGCTTAGGGGCGGCCTTGAACACTGAAGCTTTCTTT. Translated, it gives CASSLGAALNTEAFF. Supplemented by reference TRBV11-1 and TRBJ1-1, the full variable domain reads EAEVAQSPRYKITEKSQAVAFWCDPISGHATLYWYRQILGQGPELLVQFQDESVVDDSQLPKDRFSAERLKGVDSTLKIQPAELGDSAMYLCASSLGAALNTEAFFGQGTRLTVV.

This clonotype was found a few times. The genes are TRBV5-1 and TRBJ2-1; TRBD2 aligns across 8 bases. Per the germline V gene, CDR1 is SGHRS and CDR2 is YFSETQ. V lost 6 bases to trimming and J lost 1 base; unmatched junction nucleotides: 6. This CDR3 has 15 residues. CDR3 sequence: CASTAGGSSYNEQFF. The CDR3 bases are TGCGCCAGCACCGCGGGGGGTTCATCCTACAATGAGCAGTTCTTC.

Ten or more counts support this clonotype. This rearrangement joins TRBV15 to TRBJ1-3; D is unclear. CDR3 length: 16 residues. V shed 1 base and J shed 7 bases, with 17 bases lying between them. Germline CDR1 is LNHNV and CDR2 is YYDKDF (reference sequence). CDR3: CATSRASLGGFNTIYF. The CDR3 DNA reads as TGTGCCACCAGCAGAGCGTCTCTTGGAGGGTTTAACACCATATATTTT.

The sample holds a few counts of this clonotype. The rearrangement joins TRBV11-2 to TRBJ1-6, with TRBD1 matching 7 bases. J gave up 13 bases and V 0 bases, and 12 bases lay outside the gene matches. Per germline, CDR1 SGHAT and CDR2 FQNNGV. CDR3 length: 16 amino acids. This CDR3 is CASSLEPYRGRRPLHF. Written as DNA, the CDR3 is TGTGCCAGCAGCTTAGAACCTTACAGGGGACGGCGTCCCCTCCACTTT.

The rearrangement uses TRBV6-1 and TRBJ2-7; possibly TRBD1 for D (6 bases). Looked up from germline, CDR1 is MNHNS and CDR2 is SASEGT. CDR3 length equals 14 residues. Trimming removed 2 bases at V and 3 bases at J, with 11 bases between. Here the CDR3 reads CASSETGLGYEQYF. The CDR3 DNA reads TGTGCCAGCAGTGAAACAGGGTTAGGCTACGAGCAGTACTTC.

The rearrangement joins TRBV5-1 to TRBJ1-1; no firm D call. V was clipped by 2 bases and J by 3 bases, with 8 bases between them. This CDR3 has 13 amino acids. The V gene's germline CDR1 is SGHRS and CDR2 YFSETQ. The CDR3 reads CASSFIADTEAFF. The DNA for the CDR3 is TGCGCCAGCAGCTTCATCGCGGACACTGAAGCTTTCTTT.

This clonotype was counted at least ten times. The genes are TRBV27 and TRBJ2-1, with 7 bases that match TRBD1. Germline lookup yields CDR1 MNHEY and CDR2 SMNVEV (reference sequence). V lost 0 bases to trimming and J lost 4 bases; unmatched junction nucleotides: 3. The CDR3 contains 15 residues. CDR3 nucleotide sequence: TGTGCCAGCAGTTTATCGAGGGGGCAGTACAATGAGCAGTTCTTC. Translated: CASSLSRGQYNEQFF.

This chain uses TRBV20-1 with TRBJ2-5; 9 nucleotides agree with TRBD2. Germline values: CDR1 DFQATT, CDR2 SNEGSKA (reference sequence). This CDR3 is built from 15 residues. J lost 5 bases, V lost 8 bases, and 15 bases had no gene match. The CDR3 bases are TGCAGTCCCTTCGCTGCGGGGGGGTTCTGGGAGACCCAGTACTTC. It is translated as CSPFAAGGFWETQYF.

The chain carries TRBV13 and TRBJ2-7; 8 nucleotides agree with TRBD1. Trimming cost V 5 bases and J 3 bases; bases outside gene matches: 6. CDR1 is PRHDT and CDR2 is FYEKMQ in the germline V gene (reference sequence). The CDR3 spans 14 residues. The CDR3 coding sequence is TGTGCCAGCAGCGAAACAGGGGGAGACTACGAGCAGTACTTC. Residues: CASSETGGDYEQYF.

This clonotype appeared many times. The CDR3 DNA sequence: TGCAGCGTTGGAGGCCCTCGGTCAGGGGCCGCCGGGAGGTACGAGCAGTACTTC. Protein: CSVGGPRSGAAGRYEQYF. The J gene is TRBJ2-7, the V gene TRBV29-1, with D possibly being TRBD2 (7 bases). The CDR3 has 18 amino acids. Germline V lookup: CDR1 SQVTM, CDR2 ANQGSEA. V lost 4 bases to trimming and J lost 4 bases, with 29 bases between them.

Comments on this clonotype: Possible read error: a much larger clone is one base away. This chain joins TRBV24-1 and TRBJ2-5; 9 bases are shared with TRBD2. V gave up 4 bases and J gave up 7 bases; unmatched junction bases: 12. Germline CDR1 is KGHDR and CDR2 is SFDVKD. CDR3 length: 16 residues. Here the CDR3 reads CATSDPWRGGFVTQYF. The DNA of the CDR3 is TGTGCCACCAGTGACCCCTGGCGGGGGGGGTTTGTGACCCAGTACTTC.

The V call is TRBV28, the J call TRBJ2-2, with D perhaps being TRBD1 or TRBD2 (6 bases each). Trimming pared 7 bases from V and 5 bases from J, leaving 17 bases between. CDR3 length: 15 amino acids. Germline V gene sequence: CDR1 MDHEN, CDR2 SYDVKM. This CDR3 is CASKGGRDVTGELFF. CDR3 bases: TGTGCCAGCAAAGGGGGGCGCGACGTTACCGGGGAGCTGTTTTTT.

This clonotype has a count of ten or more. V and J are TRBV10-2 and TRBJ2-5, with D hard to call. The CDR3 spans 11 residues. Germline values: CDR1 WSHSY, CDR2 SAAADI. The V end was cut by 5 bases, the J end by 8 bases, with 9 bases between. Here the CDR3 reads CASSLEATQYF. The CDR3 DNA follows: TGCGCCAGCAGTCTCGAGGCTACCCAGTACTTC.

V usage is TRBV4-2 and J usage is TRBJ2-4; D possibly corresponds to TRBD1 (6 bases). The CDR3 covers 14 residues. Between the trimmed V and J ends, which lost 2 bases and 4 bases, there was a span of 9 bases. From germline, CDR1 is LGHNA and CDR2 YNFKEQ. CDR3: CASSQRGGKNIQYF. DNA for the CDR3: TGTGCCAGCAGCCAAAGAGGGGGAAAAAACATTCAGTACTTC.

Many counts were recorded for this clonotype. The chain couples TRBV27 to TRBJ2-3; D call uncertain. The CDR3 is 13 residues long. V lost 1 base to trimming and J lost 2 bases, with 4 bases between them. Germline assignment: CDR1 MNHEY and CDR2 SMNVEV (reference sequence). The chain's CDR3 is CASSLFDTDTQYF. CDR3 sequence (DNA): TGTGCCAGCAGTTTATTTGACACAGATACGCAGTATTTT.

This chain joins TRBV19 and TRBJ1-1, with a possible D match to TRBD1 (6 bases). CDR3 size: 15 residues. V dropped 3 bases and J dropped 0 bases, with 11 bases sitting between them. CDR1 is LNHDA and CDR2 is SQIVND in the germline V gene (reference sequence). The CDR3 here is CASSMKQGMNTEAFF. The CDR3 DNA follows: TGTGCCAGTAGTATGAAACAGGGCATGAACACTGAAGCTTTCTTT.

The chain combines TRBV27 with TRBJ2-2; D may be TRBD1 (6 bases). V lost 4 bases and J lost 5, with 14 bases in between. The germline V gene encodes CDR1 MNHEY and CDR2 SMNVEV (reference sequence). The CDR3 spans 15 residues. CDR3 nucleotide sequence: TGTGCCAGCAGTTACAAATCAAGGGGGACCGGGGAGCTGTTTTTT. This sequence encodes CASSYKSRGTGELFF.

This clonotype has ten or more counts. This chain connects TRBV7-9 to TRBJ2-1; TRBD2 aligns across 7 bases. Germline V gene sequence: CDR1 SEHNR, CDR2 FQNEAQ (reference sequence). The trim removed 0 bases at V and 4 bases at J, leaving 3 bases unmatched. This CDR3 contains 15 residues. CDR3 in amino acids: CASSLAGGPYNEQFF. As DNA, the CDR3 is TGTGCCAGCAGCTTAGCGGGAGGGCCGTACAATGAGCAGTTCTTC.

In its sample, this clonotype was seen many times. The genes are TRBV12-3 or TRBV12-4 and TRBJ1-2; D might be TRBD1 (6 bases). Trimming took off 8 bases at V and 7 bases at J, with 20 bases between the two ends. CDR3 length: 14 amino acids. The CDR3 region is CASGASWGAGGYTF. As DNA, the CDR3 is TGTGCCAGCGGGGCTTCGTGGGGGGCGGGTGGCTACACCTTC.

This clonotype was counted many times. The chain employs TRBV30 and TRBJ2-7; the match to TRBD1 covers 8 bases. J lost 5 bases, V lost 2 bases, and 8 bases had no gene match. CDR3 length equals 14 residues. Germline V gene lookup returns CDR1 GTSNPN and CDR2 SVGIG (reference sequence). CDR3 in amino acids: CAWSSTGVGNEQYF. CDR3 in DNA: TGTGCCTGGAGTTCGACAGGGGTAGGGAACGAGCAGTACTTC.

A few counts support this clonotype. The chain has TRBV6-1 and TRBJ2-7; 10 positions match TRBD1. Germline values: CDR1 MNHNS, CDR2 SASEGT. V gave up 0 bases and J gave up 4 bases; unmatched junction bases: 9. The CDR3 covers 17 residues. The CDR3 protein is CASSEARWTGGFYEQYF. The DNA of the CDR3 is TGTGCCAGCAGTGAAGCGCGATGGACAGGGGGGTTTTACGAGCAGTACTTC.

There are a few counts of this clonotype. V is TRBV10-1 and J is TRBJ2-1; 13 bases align to TRBD2. The CDR3 totals 20 residues. Per the germline V gene, CDR1 is WNHNN and CDR2 is SYGVQD (reference sequence). Trimming cost V 2 bases and J 5 bases; bases outside gene matches: 15. CDR3 region: CASSEGPGGYGLAGDNEQFF. The CDR3 bases are TGCGCCAGCAGTGAGGGTCCAGGAGGGTACGGACTAGCGGGAGACAATGAGCAGTTCTTC.

This clonotype was seen repeatedly, ten times or more. The chain recombines TRBV5-1 with TRBJ2-7; TRBD2 agrees at 8 bases. V was clipped by 0 bases and J by 4 bases; unmatched bases: 6. The V gene's germline CDR1 is SGHRS and CDR2 YFSETQ. CDR3 length: 15 amino acids. CDR3 sequence (DNA): TGCGCCAGCAGCTTGGACGGGAGGGCCAGATACGAGCAGTACTTC. Translation: CASSLDGRARYEQYF.

V is TRBV6-1 and J is TRBJ2-1; 11 bases match TRBD2. V lost 2 bases to trimming and J lost 6 bases; unmatched junction nucleotides: 3. Germline-derived CDR1 and CDR2 are MNHNS and SASEGT. The CDR3 extends over 15 amino acids. DNA of the CDR3: TGTGCCAGCAGTGAACGGCTAGCGGGGGGCAATGAGCAGTTCTTC. Translating it yields CASSERLAGGNEQFF.